What follows are 4 T cell receptor beta chains derived from one specimen sequenced in a study of shared clonotypes between healthy human individuals. TCRdb's table, derived via immunoSEQ multiplex PCR, lists solely in-frame clones and lacks some. The sample includes over 800,000 clones, 80% to 95% seen only once; the top ten take around 24%. The naive CD8 subset, CD45RO-negative cells positively selected for CCR7, excluded terminally differentiated effector memory CD45RA+ cells. Sequencing was performed on naive CD8+ T cells sorted from blood. The receptors come from a man aged 30 to 39 in good health.

This clone occurred once. This chain connects TRBV27 to TRBJ2-3; TRBD2 agrees at 10 bases. CDR1 and CDR2 from the germline V gene are MNHEY and SMNVEV (reference sequence). The CDR3 runs to 16 residues. V dropped 5 bases and J dropped 4; count of bases not matched to a gene: 9. The CDR3 DNA is TGTGCCAGCAGTCCCCTAGCGGGAGAGCGGCCAGATACGCAGTATTTT. This sequence encodes CASSPLAGERPDTQYF.

The V and J genes are TRBV11-2 and TRBJ2-1; D gene unclear. Trimming shortened V by 0 bases and J by 2 bases, and 8 bases separated the two germline ends. The CDR3 has 15 amino acids. Germline assignment: CDR1 SGHAT and CDR2 FQNNGV. The CDR3 loop is CASSLEGNPYNEQFF. The CDR3 DNA reads as TGTGCCAGCAGCTTAGAGGGTAATCCCTACAATGAGCAGTTCTTC.

V gene TRBV11-3 combines with J gene TRBJ2-5; 11 bases match TRBD2. The trim removed 5 bases at V and 1 base at J, leaving 6 bases unmatched. Germline CDR1 SGHNT, CDR2 YENEEA. This CDR3 has 16 residues. The CDR3 loop reads CASSQRLAGFQETQYF. DNA for the CDR3: TGTGCCAGCAGCCAAAGACTAGCGGGGTTCCAAGAGACCCAGTACTTC. Looking up the rest from reference TRBV11-3 and TRBJ2-5 gives the full variable domain: EAGVVQSPRYKIIEKKQPVAFWCNPISGHNTLYWYLQNLGQGPELLIRYENEEAVDDSQLPKDRFSAERLKGVDSTLKIQPAELGDSAVYLCASSQRLAGFQETQYFGPGTRLLVL.

The chain joins TRBV11-3 to TRBJ2-1, with D possibly being TRBD2 (6 bases). Trimming left V 5 bases short and J 4 bases short, with 9 bases between. This CDR3 is built from 13 residues. Germline V lookup: CDR1 SGHNT, CDR2 YENEEA. DNA for the CDR3: TGTGCCAGCAGCGTCGGGACTTACAATGAGCAGTTCTTC. Its translation is CASSVGTYNEQFF.